The 28 T cell receptor beta chains reported below all come from one sample, sequenced in a study of blood T cells in healthy people across ages. Sample-barcoded 5' priming and a J-beta primer mix drove a second PCR of 7 to 11 cycles. TCRdb redid the calling of the 5' RACE reads with MiXCR, one entry per CDR3 protein. The sample yields 1 million to 1.2 million distinct CDR3 sequences, less than 45% seen once. Sequenced sample: blood. The receptor source for this set is a man aged 18 to 30 in good health.

This clonotype was found many times. The genes are TRBV3-1 and TRBJ2-7; a possible D gene is TRBD2 (6 bases). This CDR3 has 14 residues. The germline V gene encodes CDR1 LGHDT and CDR2 YNNKEL (reference sequence). V was pared by 1 base and J by 1 base, with 8 bases between. As DNA, the CDR3 is TGTGCCAGCAGCCAAGTCGGGGGTTCCTACGAGCAGTACTTC. It is translated as CASSQVGGSYEQYF.

This clonotype has only a few counts. This chain connects TRBV12-3 or TRBV12-4 to TRBJ1-5; D is perhaps TRBD1 (5 bases). Trimming took off 0 bases at V and 4 bases at J, with 22 bases between the two ends. The CDR3 runs 19 residues. The CDR3 region has the DNA TGTGCCAGCAGTTTAGCGTATCCTGATAGGGCAGGGAGTAATCAGCCCCAGCATTTT. Translation: CASSLAYPDRAGSNQPQHF.

This clonotype appeared many times. The J gene is TRBJ1-2, the V gene TRBV29-1, with D perhaps matching TRBD1 (5 bases). In germline, CDR1 is SQVTM, CDR2 ANQGSEA. The V end was cut by 6 bases, the J end by 3 bases, with 17 bases between. The CDR3 is 14 amino acids. The CDR3 DNA is TGCAGCGTAGAACCTACCGGGACGGACTATGGCTACACCTTC. It codes for CSVEPTGTDYGYTF.

This clonotype was seen only once. The V call is TRBV27, the J call TRBJ2-1, with D possibly called TRBD1 or TRBD2 (6 bases each). The V end lost 1 base, the J end lost 0 bases, and 10 bases lay between the germline ends. The CDR3 spans 16 residues. The germline V gene encodes CDR1 MNHEY and CDR2 SMNVEV (reference sequence). CDR3 bases: TGTGCCAGCAGTTTATGGGGGGCCAGCTCCTACAATGAGCAGTTCTTC. The encoded protein is CASSLWGASSYNEQFF.

The gene calls are TRBV4-3 and TRBJ2-2, with TRBD1 matching 8 bases. With V trimmed by 4 bases and J by 5 bases, 12 bases remained unmatched. Germline CDR1 LGHNA, CDR2 YSLEER. This CDR3 region has 17 residues. CDR3 amino acids: CASSRLGQGGRTGELFF. Written as DNA, the CDR3 is TGCGCCAGCAGCCGACTAGGACAGGGAGGAAGGACCGGGGAGCTGTTTTTT.

This clonotype has a handful of counts. The rearrangement uses TRBV20-1 and TRBJ1-4; TRBD1 matches at 9 bases. CDR1 DFQATT and CDR2 SNEGSKA come from the germline V gene (reference sequence). This CDR3 comprises 13 residues. The V gene end was trimmed by 5 bases and the J gene end by 6 bases; junction bases not matched to a gene: 4. The CDR3 reads CSAADRGDEKLFF. CDR3 DNA: TGCAGTGCTGCTGACAGGGGGGATGAAAAACTGTTTTTT.

The sample holds a few counts of this clonotype. V and J are TRBV12-3 or TRBV12-4 and TRBJ1-5; D gene ambiguous. V was pared by 3 bases and J by 3 bases, with 9 bases between. The CDR3 is 14 residues long. The CDR3 DNA follows: TGTGCCAGCAGTTTTAGCGGGCCCAATCAGCCCCAGCATTTT. The encoded protein is CASSFSGPNQPQHF.

The J gene is TRBJ1-2, the V gene TRBV14; unclear D gene. The CDR3 extends over 15 amino acids. The V end lost 3 bases, the J end lost 10 bases, and 21 bases lay between the germline ends. Germline lookup yields CDR1 SGHDN and CDR2 FVKESK. The CDR3 coding sequence is TGTGCCAGCAGCCAGCGGCCCTTCTTAACCCATGACTACACCTTC. It yields the protein CASSQRPFLTHDYTF.

The rearrangement links TRBV5-1 to TRBJ2-5; 7 bases align to TRBD2. In germline, CDR1 is SGHRS, CDR2 YFSETQ. The J segment lost 3 bases and the V segment lost 4 bases, leaving 9 bases of the junction unmatched. The CDR3 consists of 15 residues. CDR3 sequence reads: CASSPRGLLEETQYF. CDR3 sequence (DNA): TGCGCCAGCAGCCCGCGGGGACTATTGGAAGAGACCCAGTACTTC.

V and J are TRBV20-1 and TRBJ1-2; perhaps TRBD1 as D (5 bases). Germline assignment: CDR1 DFQATT and CDR2 SNEGSKA (reference sequence). V dropped 0 bases and J dropped 6 bases, with 23 bases sitting between them. The CDR3 is made up of 17 amino acids. DNA of the CDR3: TGCAGTGCTAGAGATACGGGAAGGGGCCTGAAGACGGATGGCTACACCTTC. Translated: CSARDTGRGLKTDGYTF.

V and J are TRBV7-9 and TRBJ1-2; D not resolved. There are 13 residues in the CDR3. The V end was cut by 5 bases, the J end by 1 base, with 8 bases between. In germline, CDR1 is SEHNR, CDR2 FQNEAQ (reference sequence). CDR3 in amino acids: CASSVAINYGYTF. CDR3 coding DNA: TGTGCCAGCAGCGTTGCCATTAACTATGGCTACACCTTC.

The chain carries TRBV12-3 or TRBV12-4 and TRBJ2-3, with D unclear. The CDR3 sequence is 14 residues long. Trimming took off 6 bases at V and 0 bases at J, with 10 bases between the two ends. This CDR3 is CASSDKDSTDTQYF. In DNA, the CDR3 is TGTGCCAGCAGCGATAAAGATAGCACAGATACGCAGTATTTT.

A few counts support this clonotype. The chain joins TRBV6-5 to TRBJ2-3; D gene unclear. Per germline, CDR1 MNHEY and CDR2 SVGAGI. This CDR3 is built from 15 residues. V lost 2 bases and J 2 bases, leaving 11 bases between the germline ends. The CDR3 region has the DNA TGTGCCAGCAGTTACAGAGGTCGTGTCACAGATACGCAGTATTTT. Translated, it gives CASSYRGRVTDTQYF.

Concerning this clonotype itself: A much larger clone differs from this one at a single base, so this may be a read error. The J gene is TRBJ2-3, the V gene TRBV12-3 or TRBV12-4; D remains unclear. The CDR3 contains 12 residues. The CDR3: CTSSLPRDTQYF. CDR3 nucleotides: TGTACCAGCAGTTTGCCGCGGGATACGCAGTATTTT.

The chain has TRBV13 and TRBJ2-1; a possible D gene is TRBD1 (6 bases). CDR1 is PRHDT, CDR2 FYEKMQ, per germline (reference sequence). The CDR3 has 15 residues. Trimming stripped 5 bases from V and 6 bases from J, with 17 bases between. The CDR3 here is CASSHRVTLGNEQFF. CDR3 nucleotide sequence: TGTGCCAGCAGCCACAGGGTCACACTTGGCAATGAGCAGTTCTTC. Variable domain in full (rest from reference TRBV13 and TRBJ2-1): AAGVIQSPRHLIKEKRETATLKCYPIPRHDTVYWYQQGPGQDPQFLISFYEKMQSDKGSIPDRFSAQQFSDYHSELNMSSLELGDSALYFCASSHRVTLGNEQFFGPGTRLTVL.

This clonotype has a handful of counts. V and J are TRBV5-1 and TRBJ2-1; 12 nucleotides match TRBD1. Germline loops: CDR1 SGHRS, CDR2 YFSETQ. Trimming took 0 bases from V and 8 from J; bases not matched to a gene: 9. The length of the CDR3 is 17 residues. The CDR3 nucleotides read TGCGCCAGCAGCTTGGGATTTAGGGACAGGGGGCAGTATGAGCAGTTCTTC. Translated, it gives CASSLGFRDRGQYEQFF.

The chain has TRBV2 and TRBJ1-4; no clear D gene. V dropped 11 bases and J dropped 7 bases, with 17 bases sitting between them. This CDR3 has 13 residues. Germline V gene lookup returns CDR1 SNHLY and CDR2 FYNNEI. The CDR3 protein is CAGGVGVVEKLFF. The CDR3 DNA reads TGTGCCGGCGGGGTGGGCGTCGTTGAAAAACTGTTTTTT. The full variable domain, completed using reference TRBV2 and TRBJ1-4, is EPEVTQTPSHQVTQMGQEVILRCVPISNHLYFYWYRQILGQKVEFLVSFYNNEISEKSEIFDDQFSVERPDGSNFTLKIRSTKLEDSAMYFCAGGVGVVEKLFFGSGTQLSVL.

This chain uses TRBV7-2 with TRBJ2-3, with D possibly matching TRBD2 (5 bases). This CDR3 has 14 residues. V was shortened by 7 bases and J by 0 bases, with 11 bases between the two germline ends. Germline CDR1 reads SGHTA; CDR2 reads FQGNSA. This chain's CDR3 is CASKREPSTDTQYF. For the CDR3, the DNA is TGTGCCAGCAAACGGGAACCCAGCACAGATACGCAGTATTTT.

This clonotype was counted a few times. V is TRBV2 and J is TRBJ2-1; 9 nucleotides agree with TRBD2. Losses at the gene ends were 4 bases for V and 12 bases for J; bases not matched to a gene: 10. The length of the CDR3 is 14 residues. CDR1 and CDR2 (germline): SNHLY, FYNNEI. CDR3 protein: CASSGVAGETRQFF. The CDR3 DNA is TGTGCCAGCAGTGGGGTAGCGGGAGAAACTCGGCAGTTCTTC.

The V and J genes are TRBV20-1 and TRBJ2-1, with D hard to call. The V gene's germline CDR1 is DFQATT and CDR2 SNEGSKA (reference sequence). V was shortened by 3 bases and J by 4 bases, with 10 bases between the two germline ends. The CDR3 has 13 residues. The CDR3 sequence: CSASLVVYNEQFF. The CDR3 nucleotides read TGCAGTGCTAGCCTAGTGGTATACAATGAGCAGTTCTTC.

This clonotype was found many times. This sequence joins TRBV7-9 and TRBJ2-5, with TRBD1 matching 7 bases. Germline values: CDR1 SEHNR, CDR2 FQNEAQ (reference sequence). The V gene end was trimmed by 4 bases and the J gene end by 3 bases; junction bases not matched to a gene: 2. The CDR3 runs to 13 residues. DNA for the CDR3: TGTGCCAGCAGCTCTACAGGGGAAGAGACCCAGTACTTC. Amino acid sequence: CASSSTGEETQYF.

This clonotype was seen only a few times. The chain is built from TRBV18 and TRBJ1-1; perhaps TRBD1 as D (5 bases). The CDR3 covers 14 residues. V dropped 3 bases and J dropped 3 bases, with 11 bases sitting between them. The V gene's germline CDR1 is KGHSH and CDR2 LQKENI. The CDR3: CASSPRGQDTEAFF. In DNA form, the CDR3 reads TGTGCCAGCTCACCGCGGGGCCAGGACACTGAAGCTTTCTTT.

This clonotype came up once. The V and J genes are TRBV5-6 and TRBJ1-2; 8 nucleotides line up with TRBD1. Germline assignment: CDR1 SGHDT and CDR2 YYEEEE. This CDR3 has 16 amino acids. Germline trimming cut 7 bases from V and 9 bases from J; bases unmatched to any gene: 20. The CDR3 region is CASSGRGLLKEGSYTF. The CDR3 DNA follows: TGTGCCAGCTCCGGCAGGGGGCTCTTGAAAGAAGGTAGCTACACCTTC. Full variable domain (missing parts from reference TRBV5-6 and TRBJ1-2): DAGVTQSPTHLIKTRGQQVTLRCSPKSGHDTVSWYQQALGQGPQFIFQYYEEEERQRGNFPDRFSGHQFPNYSSELNVNALLLGDSALYLCASSGRGLLKEGSYTFGSGTRLTVV.

As concerns this clonotype: A read error may explain this, as a much larger clone is one base away. The chain recombines TRBV5-5 with TRBJ1-1; D remains ambiguous. Germline V gene sequence: CDR1 SGHKS, CDR2 YYEKEE (reference sequence). The CDR3 spans 12 residues. CDR3 sequence (DNA): TGTGCCGGCAGCTCTAGTGGAACTGAAGCTTTCTTT. It specifies CAGSSSGTEAFF.

The rearrangement links TRBV20-1 to TRBJ1-4, with a tentative D call TRBD1 (6 bases). Trimming cost V 6 bases and J 6 bases, with 17 bases left between them. The CDR3 is 14 residues long. Looked up from germline, CDR1 is DFQATT and CDR2 is SNEGSKA (reference sequence). Here the CDR3 reads CSAVGSGADEKLFF. The CDR3 DNA reads TGCAGTGCCGTCGGGTCAGGGGCGGATGAAAAACTGTTTTTT.

The J gene is TRBJ2-1, the V gene TRBV6-6; D is perhaps TRBD2 (5 bases). Germline CDR1 MNHNY, CDR2 SVGAGI (reference sequence). The CDR3 has 16 amino acids. V lost 6 bases and J lost 7, with 22 bases in between. The CDR3: CASSLHVGVSGNEQFF. The CDR3 DNA reads as TGTGCCAGCAGCCTACATGTCGGGGTTTCGGGGAATGAGCAGTTCTTC.

The chain recombines TRBV5-1 with TRBJ2-5; 7 positions agree with TRBD2. V lost 4 bases and J lost 2; bases outside the gene matches: 8. This CDR3 has 15 residues. CDR1 is SGHRS and CDR2 is YFSETQ in the germline V gene. The CDR3 region has the DNA TGCGCCAGCAGCCCCCAAACTAGCGCTCAAGAGACCCAGTACTTC. Amino acid sequence: CASSPQTSAQETQYF.

The V call is TRBV6-2 or TRBV6-3, the J call TRBJ1-5, with unresolved D. The CDR3 length is 16 residues. The germline gives CDR1 MNHEY, CDR2 SVGEGT. V shed 7 bases and J shed 2 bases, with 18 bases lying between them. The CDR3 DNA follows: TGTGCCAGCACCACCCGGGTTCTGGTTGGCAATCAGCCCCAGCATTTT. Translating gives CASTTRVLVGNQPQHF.